There are a few counts of the clone carrying this T cell receptor (beta chain). The antigen is undetermined. The record originates from a study of CD8 T cells in ankylosing spondylitis. Study-wide results and caveats: A CD8+ phenotype characterized the disease-linked clones, which were relatively rare in peripheral blood. Previously reported in reactive arthritis synovial fluid and blood were some of the motif variants. Seemingly distinctive of ankylosing spondylitis blood was a TCR beta motif formed by eight highly homologous variants. According to the report, clones linked to the disease were significantly enriched in matched synovial fluid samples taken from ankylosing spondylitis patients.

Making use of molecular barcodes, quantitative 5'-RACE generated TCR beta libraries. From the 5' RACE reads, TCRdb called clonotypes with MiXCR, one entry per CDR3 protein. The table includes over 400,000 distinct CDR3 sequences, approximately 26% detected once. The CDR3 totals 13 residues. V lost 8 bases, J lost 2 bases, and 11 bases lay in between. In germline, CDR1 is MGHDK, CDR2 SYGVNS. The sequence derives from a male donor with ankylosing spondylitis. The rearrangement joins TRBV25-1 to TRBJ2-3; D ambiguous. Sequencing input: blood, either unsorted or a sorted T cell fraction (not recorded which). The CDR3: CASRGIFTDTQYF. The DNA for the CDR3 is TGTGCCAGCCGCGGTATCTTCACAGATACGCAGTATTTT.